This T cell receptor (beta chain) was retrieved from a study of T cells in Graves' hyperthyroidism and ophthalmopathy. This CDR3 comprises 14 residues. As to this clonotype: A much bigger clone sits one base away, suggesting this may be a read error.

The source material, RNA transcripts, was used to amplify TCR beta CDR3 regions. The HTBI primer set drove a first-round RT-PCR of the TCR CDR3. Each CDR3 protein is one row after TCRdb ran MiXCR on the multiplex PCR reads. The sample has 350,000 or so distinct CDR3 sequences, roughly a sixth seen once. V gene TRBV12-3 or TRBV12-4 combines with J gene TRBJ2-1; the D is unclear. The sequencing sample was made of blood. This clonotype was obtained from a woman younger than 45 with Graves' hyperthyroidism that later progressed to Graves' ophthalmopathy. This CDR3 reads CASSLLSAYNEQSF. The CDR3 nucleotides read TGTGCCAGCAGTTTATTGAGCGCTTACAATGAGCAGTCCTTC.